The clone carrying this T cell receptor beta chain was detected many times. Antigen specificity is unknown. TCRdb re-called the 5' RACE reads through MiXCR, storing one row per CDR3 protein. This table has 120,000 or so distinct CDR3 sequences, about 3.4% appearing once. This CDR3 has 17 amino acids. J was trimmed by 3 bases and V by 6 bases; bases with no gene match: 16. Germline assignment: CDR1 MNHEY and CDR2 SVGAGI. Source material was 2 million unsorted PBMCs, stored at -80 °C in RNAlater. This sample is drawn from a study of neurological immune-mediated disorders. Study-wide points: When the repertoires were sorted by phylogenetic grouping, those of 18 of 34 multiple sclerosis patients ended up in one related-CDR3 cluster, a possible signature. TCR clonal expansion peaked in HTLV-1-associated myelopathy patients and was lowest in multiple sclerosis patients. The expanded clones of different subjects shared no CDR3 amino acid sequences (suggesting private repertoires in all groups).

V gene TRBV6-5 combines with J gene TRBJ1-2; 7 nucleotides match TRBD1. This TCR derives from a woman aged 30 to 39 with multiple sclerosis. Sequenced sample: PBMCs. The CDR3 sequence is CASREFGRTGGYYGYTF. The DNA for the CDR3 is TGTGCCAGCAGAGAGTTTGGCCGGACAGGAGGTTACTATGGCTACACCTTC.